These 20 T cell receptor beta chains originate from one sample sequenced in a study of radiotherapy plus CTLA-4 blockade in lung cancer. TCRdb keeps only in-frame clones here, not all; method: immunoSEQ multiplex PCR. The sample contains tens of thousands of clones, just under 85% of which appear only once. This material consisted of peripheral blood, taken from a patient treated with radiotherapy plus ipilimumab. All receptors derive from a human donor with non-small cell lung cancer whose response to radiotherapy plus ipilimumab could not be evaluated.

The rearrangement links TRBV4-2 to TRBJ2-2; the D is unclear. In germline, CDR1 is LGHNA, CDR2 YNFKEQ. Trimming cost V 0 bases and J 0 bases, with 5 bases left between them. The CDR3 is 15 amino acids. CDR3 nucleotide sequence: TGTGCCAGCAGCCAAGATAATGCGAACACCGGGGAGCTGTTTTTT. This sequence encodes CASSQDNANTGELFF.

This chain uses TRBV6-1 with TRBJ2-1; 9 bases are a match to TRBD2. The CDR3 is made up of 18 amino acids. Trimming at V came to 0 bases and at J to 6 bases, leaving 12 bases not matched to a gene. Germline V lookup: CDR1 MNHNS, CDR2 SASEGT. DNA of the CDR3: TGTGCCAGCAGTGAAGCGCGTGATGGGACTAGCTACACCAATGAGCAGTTCTTC. Translated, it gives CASSEARDGTSYTNEQFF.

The chain uses TRBV6-1 and TRBJ2-7; TRBD1 agrees at 9 bases. CDR1 and CDR2 (germline): MNHNS, SASEGT. After removal of 6 bases from V and 5 bases from J, the junction contained 8 bases not matched to a gene. The CDR3 sequence is 14 residues long. CDR3 loop: CASRYRTGDDEQYF. The CDR3 DNA reads as TGTGCCAGCAGGTACAGGACAGGGGACGACGAGCAGTACTTC.

The rearrangement links TRBV28 to TRBJ1-5, with unresolved D. Germline values: CDR1 MDHEN, CDR2 SYDVKM. V dropped 6 bases and J dropped 6 bases, with 12 bases sitting between them. The CDR3 has 13 amino acids. CDR3 loop: CASRSTSGQPQHF. CDR3 sequence (DNA): TGTGCCAGCAGATCCACTTCGGGTCAGCCCCAGCATTTT.

The V call is TRBV15, the J call TRBJ1-4; D gene uncertain. This CDR3 region has 15 residues. Germline V gene lookup returns CDR1 LNHNV and CDR2 YYDKDF (reference sequence). The V gene lost 3 bases and the J gene lost 7 bases, with 15 bases spanning the gap. CDR3 in amino acids: CATSRQKAAGEKLFF. Written as DNA, the CDR3 is TGTGCCACCAGCAGGCAAAAAGCCGCCGGTGAAAAACTGTTTTTT.

The chain uses TRBV28 and TRBJ2-2, with 8 bases that match TRBD2. The CDR3 runs 18 residues. Trimming took 4 bases from V and 4 from J; bases not matched to a gene: 14. Germline V gene sequence: CDR1 MDHEN, CDR2 SYDVKM. The CDR3 DNA reads TGTGCCAGCAGTTCTCCCCCCGGGACTAGTCTTGGCACCGGGGAGCTGTTTTTT. Its translation: CASSSPPGTSLGTGELFF.

The V and J genes are TRBV4-3 and TRBJ1-2; TRBD1 might be the D (5 bases). From germline, CDR1 is LGHNA and CDR2 YSLEER. The CDR3 loop spans 14 amino acids. V lost 1 base to trimming and J lost 8 bases, with 14 bases between them. CDR3 DNA sequence: TGCGCCAGCAGCCAAGCGTCAGGGAACTTCGGCTACACCTTC. The encoded protein is CASSQASGNFGYTF.

This clone appeared once. V gene TRBV6-1 combines with J gene TRBJ2-7, with TRBD2 as a possible D gene (5 bases). Trimming shortened V by 1 base and J by 1 base, and 5 bases separated the two germline ends. CDR3 size: 13 residues. Germline V CDR1 and CDR2: MNHNS, SASEGT. The CDR3 bases are TGTGCCAGCAGTGAAGAGCGGTCCTACGAGCAGTACTTC. It is translated as CASSEERSYEQYF.

Written as DNA, the CDR3 is TGTGCCAGCTCAAAGGGACTAGCGGACTACAATGAGCAGTTCTTC. It is translated as CASSKGLADYNEQFF. The chain links TRBV18 to TRBJ2-1; 11 bases align to TRBD2. The germline CDR1 and CDR2 sequences are KGHSH and LQKENI. There are 15 residues in the CDR3. V shed 5 bases and J 3 bases; nucleotides not matched to a gene: 3.

V usage is TRBV19 and J usage is TRBJ2-1; TRBD1 agrees at 9 bases. The CDR3 loop spans 14 amino acids. V shed 5 bases and J 6 bases; nucleotides not matched to a gene: 5. Germline lookup yields CDR1 LNHDA and CDR2 SQIVND (reference sequence). CDR3 residues: CASSGQGLSNEQFF. As DNA, the CDR3 is TGTGCCAGTAGTGGACAGGGGTTGAGCAATGAGCAGTTCTTC.

The chain carries TRBV7-2 and TRBJ2-7, with no clear D. V was pared by 0 bases and J by 5 bases, with 8 bases between. The CDR3 contains 13 residues. CDR1 and CDR2 from the germline V gene are SGHTA and FQGNSA. CDR3 nucleotides: TGTGCCAGCAGCTTAGCGGAACAGAACGAGCAGTACTTC. Amino acid sequence: CASSLAEQNEQYF. Looking up the rest from reference TRBV7-2 and TRBJ2-7 gives the full variable domain: GAGVSQSPSNKVTEKGKDVELRCDPISGHTALYWYRQSLGQGLEFLIYFQGNSAPDKSGLPSDRFSAERTGGSVSTLTIQRTQQEDSAVYLCASSLAEQNEQYFGPGTRLTVT.

The chain uses TRBV9 and TRBJ1-2, with 7 bases aligning to TRBD1. Trimming removed 4 bases from V and 4 bases from J; junction bases left unmatched: 4. Germline loops: CDR1 SGDLS, CDR2 YYNGEE. The CDR3 totals 13 residues. CDR3 DNA sequence: TGTGCCAGCAGCCGGGACAGCTTCTATGGCTACACCTTC. Amino acids: CASSRDSFYGYTF.

The chain uses TRBV7-9 and TRBJ1-1; D gene uncertain. There are 14 residues in the CDR3. Deletions cut 2 bases from V and 1 base from J, with 8 bases between. The germline gives CDR1 SEHNR, CDR2 FQNEAQ (reference sequence). The CDR3 coding sequence is TGTGCCAGCAGCTTAATAACAGCGAACACTGAAGCTTTCTTT. Residues: CASSLITANTEAFF.

The rearrangement joins TRBV6-6 to TRBJ1-4, with TRBD1 identical over 9 bases. The CDR3 is made up of 14 amino acids. CDR1 and CDR2 from the germline V gene are MNHNY and SVGAGI (reference sequence). V lost 6 bases to trimming and J lost 7 bases; unmatched junction nucleotides: 6. The CDR3 region has the DNA TGTGCCAGCAGCCACGGGACAGGGCCTGAAAAACTGTTTTTT. As protein: CASSHGTGPEKLFF.

V is TRBV4-3 and J is TRBJ1-2; D call uncertain. V was clipped by 1 base and J by 2 bases, with 11 bases between them. Looked up from germline, CDR1 is LGHNA and CDR2 is YSLEER. The CDR3 has 15 residues. The CDR3 region is CASSQVLEWNYGYTF. CDR3 nucleotide sequence: TGCGCCAGCAGCCAAGTATTGGAGTGGAACTATGGCTACACCTTC.

The rearrangement joins TRBV29-1 to TRBJ2-2, with D possibly matching TRBD2 (5 bases). The germline V gene encodes CDR1 SQVTM and CDR2 ANQGSEA. CDR3 length: 12 residues. Trimming left V 5 bases short and J 7 bases short, with 11 bases between. The CDR3 DNA reads TGCAGCGTTCGCAACGGGGTCGGGGAGCTGTTTTTT. This gives the protein CSVRNGVGELFF.

DNA for the CDR3: TGTGCCAGCAGCTTAGCGGTTACGCGTCTCGATTACGAGCAGTACTTC. Translation: CASSLAVTRLDYEQYF. This chain joins TRBV7-2 and TRBJ2-7, with D unclear. Germline CDR1 SGHTA, CDR2 FQGNSA. V was pared by 0 bases and J by 4 bases, with 16 bases between. CDR3 size: 16 residues. Variable domain in full (rest from reference TRBV7-2 and TRBJ2-7): GAGVSQSPSNKVTEKGKDVELRCDPISGHTALYWYRQSLGQGLEFLIYFQGNSAPDKSGLPSDRFSAERTGGSVSTLTIQRTQQEDSAVYLCASSLAVTRLDYEQYFGPGTRLTVT.

In its sample, this clone was seen once. V gene TRBV5-6 combines with J gene TRBJ2-5; possible D gene TRBD2, 6 bases. Per the germline V gene, CDR1 is SGHDT and CDR2 is YYEEEE. This CDR3 is built from 13 residues. Trimming removed 7 bases from V and 4 bases from J, with 14 bases in between. DNA for the CDR3: TGTGCCAGCTCCTGGGCGGGGAGAGAGACCCAGTACTTC. Translated: CASSWAGRETQYF.

The chain combines TRBV13 with TRBJ1-3, with 7 bases aligning to TRBD1. From germline, CDR1 is PRHDT and CDR2 FYEKMQ (reference sequence). V was clipped by 5 bases and J by 0 bases; unmatched bases: 10. The CDR3 length is 17 residues. The CDR3 DNA is TGTGCCAGCAGCGACCGACAGGGATGGTACTCTGGAAACACCATATATTTT. It yields the protein CASSDRQGWYSGNTIYF. Variable domain in full (rest from reference TRBV13 and TRBJ1-3): AAGVIQSPRHLIKEKRETATLKCYPIPRHDTVYWYQQGPGQDPQFLISFYEKMQSDKGSIPDRFSAQQFSDYHSELNMSSLELGDSALYFCASSDRQGWYSGNTIYFGEGSWLTVV.

J is TRBJ2-1 and V is TRBV11-3; TRBD1 matches 8 bases. The CDR3 covers 15 residues. V trimming: 4 bases; J trimming: 10 bases; junction bases outside the gene matches: 12. The germline gives CDR1 SGHNT, CDR2 YENEEA. CDR3 nucleotides: TGTGCCAGCAGCTCACAAACCGGGACAGGCTACGAGCAGTTCTTC. It specifies CASSSQTGTGYEQFF.